This section outlines one T cell receptor beta chain sequence together with its context. No cognate antigen has been identified for it. One base away there is no much larger clone; base qualities are not given. TCRbeta CDR3 regions were amplified from genomic DNA by means of the immunoSEQ Assay, a bias-controlled multiplex PCR. Regarding the original processing steps: Within the assay, amplification of reference gene primers was used to estimate how many nucleated cells each sample contained. To quantify the absolute abundance of each unique TCRbeta CDR3 rearrangement, sequence reads were collapsed and filtered. Productive Simpson clonality was computed per sample as the square root of Simpson's diversity index over productive rearrangements. This immuneACCESS table, as held by TCRdb, lists in-frame sequences with V and J called but not all clones. Of the missing ones, under half trace to an unresolved V gene in checked studies; the others have no known cause. The V and J calls and clone size were taken over from that table, and D and trimming were inferred from the DNA. This sample has about 160,000 clones in its table, and 82% of those were observed once. The ten largest clones capture about 10% of the sample.

The CDR3 sequence holds 14 residues, the cysteine and phenylalanine included. Only CDR3 DNA is held: 42 bases, read in frame from base 1. The germline V gene sets CDR1 to SNHLY and CDR2 to FYNNEI. V is clipped by 2 bases and J by 4 bases, and the sequence between their germline boundaries is 11 bases long. The collaborating institutions used their own protocols to collect whole blood in K2EDTA tubes. For TCRbeta analysis, collaborators shipped samples in one of three forms: frozen whole blood, isolated PBMCs, or DNA extracted from either of those sample types. The data were taken from a study of blood T cell repertoires in COVID-19 (dated by TCRdb to 2020 to 2021). About the study as a whole: The collaborator samples originated in the United States, Italy and Spain and spanned the acute and convalescent phases of COVID-19. The dataset comprised deeply sampled blood TCRbeta repertoires from subjects exposed to, actively infected with, or recovered from COVID-19. Samples were obtained from the ongoing ImmuneRACE study (first 160 participants) and from about 1,300 subjects provided by 6 global collaborators. Where available, HLA class I and class II types were taken from metadata supplied by the sample provider and were not determined by assay-based typing. The repertoires were released in a freely available public database intended as a resource for research on the immune response to SARS-CoV-2. The material from the prospective study consisted of cDNA or gDNA derived from T cells, B-cell-depleted T cells, or PBMCs. A de-identified subject ID, COVID-19 status, age in years and sex were almost always included in the sample metadata. The investigation overall reported the following: The quantity of clinical and demographic metadata differed by source and by participant and was supplied without curation.

The clonotype originates from an elderly woman with active or convalescent COVID-19. The sample taken for sequencing was peripheral blood. This chain joins TRBV2 to TRBJ1-2; the D segment cannot be called with confidence. Here the CDR3 is given as CASSEPGISYGYTF. The DNA is TGTGCCAGCAGTGAACCAGGAATCTCCTATGGCTACACCTTC.